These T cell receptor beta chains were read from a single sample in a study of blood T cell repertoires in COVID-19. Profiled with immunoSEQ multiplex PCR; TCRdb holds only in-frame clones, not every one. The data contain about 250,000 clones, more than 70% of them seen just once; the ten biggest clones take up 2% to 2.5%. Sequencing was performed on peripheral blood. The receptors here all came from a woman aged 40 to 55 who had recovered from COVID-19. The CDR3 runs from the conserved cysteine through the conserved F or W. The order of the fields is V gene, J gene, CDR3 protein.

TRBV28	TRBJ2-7	CASRGQAGNGYEQYF
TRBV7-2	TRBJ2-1	CASTPASAGAYNEQFF
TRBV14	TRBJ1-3	CASSHSGGRKGNTIYF
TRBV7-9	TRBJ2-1	CASLVGQGAPGSYNEQFF
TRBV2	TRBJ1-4	CASRAFLGDEEKLFF
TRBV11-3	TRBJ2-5	CASSGRLAGGGETQYF
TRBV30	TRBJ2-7	CAWSVGDGGEQYF
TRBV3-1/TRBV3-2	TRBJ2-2	CASSPWQGHSVFF
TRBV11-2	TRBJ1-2	CASSLTPYGYTF
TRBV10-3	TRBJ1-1	CASDRGLNTEAFF
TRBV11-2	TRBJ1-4	CASSLSPNEKLFF
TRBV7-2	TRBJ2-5	CASSLAGVGETQYF
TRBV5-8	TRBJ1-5	CASSSTRTVLNQPQHF
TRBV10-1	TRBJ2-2	CASSGRAPSCRELFF
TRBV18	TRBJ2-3	CASSPPLIILDTQYF
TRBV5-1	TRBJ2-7	CASSLGIGLAKTEQYF